Below, 15 T cell receptor beta chains from the same sample are listed, as sequenced in a study of cytomegalovirus exposure and HLA in healthy donors. Clones were sequenced by immunoSEQ multiplex PCR, and TCRdb holds only the in-frame ones, with some missing. The sample carries 55,000 to 85,000 clones, 94% recorded once. Sequencing was performed on PBMCs. The receptors stem from a young woman in good health and CMV-seronegative.

This sequence joins TRBV6-6 and TRBJ2-7; TRBD2 aligns across 14 bases. Trimming at V came to 6 bases and at J to 1 base, leaving 2 bases not matched to a gene. Germline CDR1 and CDR2: MNHNY and SVGAGI (reference sequence). This CDR3 has 15 residues. CDR3: CASRGTSGSSYEQYF. The CDR3 DNA follows: TGTGCCAGCAGAGGGACTAGCGGGAGTTCCTACGAGCAGTACTTC.

The chain links TRBV27 to TRBJ2-7; 10 bases are a match to TRBD2. The germline gives CDR1 MNHEY, CDR2 SMNVEV (reference sequence). V lost 3 bases to trimming and J lost 3 bases; unmatched junction nucleotides: 5. CDR3 length: 15 amino acids. The CDR3 DNA reads TGTGCCAGCAGTTTGGGGTCTAGCGGGAGCTACGAGCAGTACTTC. Its translation is CASSLGSSGSYEQYF.

The chain joins TRBV7-3 to TRBJ2-5; 13 positions agree with TRBD2. The CDR3 totals 16 residues. V lost 4 bases and J lost 5; bases outside the gene matches: 7. CDR1 SGHTA and CDR2 FQGTGA come from the germline V gene. The CDR3 DNA sequence: TGTGCCAGCAGCTCCCCTACTAGCGGGAGGGCTGAGACCCAGTACTTC. Translation: CASSSPTSGRAETQYF.

The chain combines TRBV30 with TRBJ1-3; D call uncertain. The CDR3 spans 16 residues. The V end lost 0 bases, the J end lost 1 base, and 13 bases lay between the germline ends. Germline-derived CDR1 and CDR2 are GTSNPN and SVGIG (reference sequence). The CDR3 DNA sequence: TGTGCCTGGAGTGTCCCCATGCGGAATTCTGGAAACACCATATATTTT. It specifies CAWSVPMRNSGNTIYF. Full variable domain (rest looked up from reference TRBV30 and TRBJ1-3): SQTIHQWPATLVQPVGSPLSLECTVEGTSNPNLYWYRQAAGRGLQLLFYSVGIGQISSEVPQNLSASRPQDRQFILSSKKLLLSDSGFYLCAWSVPMRNSGNTIYFGEGSWLTVV.

V usage is TRBV18 and J usage is TRBJ1-4, with 7 bases lining up with TRBD1. CDR1 and CDR2 (germline): KGHSH, LQKENI. Germline trimming cut 6 bases from V and 5 bases from J; bases unmatched to any gene: 3. The CDR3 runs 13 residues. The CDR3 sequence: CASSTGRNEKLFF. In DNA form, the CDR3 reads TGTGCCAGCTCGACAGGGAGAAATGAAAAACTGTTTTTT.

The chain couples TRBV20-1 to TRBJ2-2, with a tentative D call TRBD2 (5 bases). CDR1 and CDR2 (germline): DFQATT, SNEGSKA (reference sequence). This CDR3 comprises 11 residues. The V end was cut by 4 bases, the J end by 7 bases, with 7 bases between. In DNA, the CDR3 is TGCAGTGCTACGGGGATCGGGGAGCTGTTTTTT. Residues: CSATGIGELFF.

The chain links TRBV7-9 to TRBJ1-1; D is undetermined. The CDR3 has 12 residues. The germline CDR1 and CDR2 sequences are SEHNR and FQNEAQ (reference sequence). Trimming took 6 bases from V and 4 from J, leaving 9 bases between them. The CDR3 bases are TGTGCCAGCAGTCCCGGCGGCACTGAAGCTTTCTTT. Translated: CASSPGGTEAFF. Drawing the rest from reference TRBV7-9 and TRBJ1-1, the complete variable domain is DTGVSQNPRHKITKRGQNVTFRCDPISEHNRLYWYRQTLGQGPEFLTYFQNEAQLEKSRLLSDRFSAERPKGSFSTLEIQRTEQGDSAMYLCASSPGGTEAFFGQGTRLTVV.

CDR3 sequence (DNA): TGTGCCAGCTCCAACAGAGATGAAGCTTTCTTT. Protein: CASSNRDEAFF. The V gene is TRBV18, the J gene TRBJ1-1; no firm D call. Germline CDR1 is KGHSH and CDR2 is LQKENI. This CDR3 has 11 amino acids. With 6 bases removed from V and 7 bases from J, the gap between germline ends came to 9 bases.

The chain recombines TRBV7-2 with TRBJ1-4, with D perhaps matching TRBD1 (5 bases). Germline values: CDR1 SGHTA, CDR2 FQGNSA. The V gene lost 6 bases and the J gene lost 5 bases, with 19 bases spanning the gap. The CDR3 has 16 residues. The CDR3 DNA is TGTGCCAGCAGGATAGCGGGAGGGACGCCAAATGAAAAACTGTTTTTT. It codes for CASRIAGGTPNEKLFF.

The J gene is TRBJ2-7, the V gene TRBV28; perhaps TRBD2 as D (7 bases). The CDR3 sequence is 16 residues long. V shed 5 bases and J shed 5 bases, with 22 bases lying between them. Germline V lookup: CDR1 MDHEN, CDR2 SYDVKM. In nucleotides, the CDR3 is TGTGCCAGCAGTCCCCAAGGGGGGGGGAGAGGCGACGAGCAGTACTTC. It translates to CASSPQGGGRGDEQYF.

This clone has only one observation. The genes are TRBV6-1 and TRBJ2-7, with TRBD2 identical over 8 bases. The CDR3 has 13 amino acids. Trimming cost V 7 bases and J 6 bases; bases outside gene matches: 8. Germline CDR1 is MNHNS and CDR2 is SASEGT. CDR3 sequence reads: CASIGRSGGEQYF. Here the CDR3 DNA reads TGTGCCAGCATAGGGCGGAGCGGGGGCGAGCAGTACTTC.

The table lists this clone with a count of one. The V gene is TRBV10-3, the J gene TRBJ2-3, with a possible D match to TRBD2 (6 bases). CDR1 is ENHRY, CDR2 SYGVKD, per germline. The germline V and J ends were trimmed by 6 bases and 0 bases, with 7 bases remaining between them. The CDR3 totals 13 residues. The CDR3 protein is CAIRLASTDTQYF. For the CDR3, the DNA is TGTGCCATCAGACTAGCTAGCACAGATACGCAGTATTTT.

The chain is built from TRBV9 and TRBJ2-3, with D unclear. Trimming left V 4 bases short and J 3 bases short, with 3 bases between. CDR1 is SGDLS and CDR2 is YYNGEE in the germline V gene. The CDR3 extends over 11 amino acids. The CDR3 spells CASSSTDTQYF. CDR3 coding DNA: TGTGCCAGCAGCTCAACAGATACGCAGTATTTT.

This rearrangement joins TRBV11-1 to TRBJ1-2, with TRBD1 matching over 9 bases. The junction had 4 bases not matched to a gene; V was cut back by 4 bases and J by 4 bases. Germline loops: CDR1 SGHAT, CDR2 FQDESV (reference sequence). This CDR3 spans 14 amino acids. In nucleotides, the CDR3 is TGTGCCAGCAGCTCGGGACAGGGAGGCTATGGCTACACCTTC. This translates into CASSSGQGGYGYTF.

Worth noting for this clone: This CDR3 is also generated by other DNA sequences in the sample. The rearrangement joins TRBV28 to TRBJ2-5; 8 nucleotides match TRBD1. Unmatched junction bases numbered 1, after V lost 2 bases and J lost 2 bases. The CDR3 loop spans 14 amino acids. Germline lookup yields CDR1 MDHEN and CDR2 SYDVKM. As DNA, the CDR3 is TGTGCCAGCAGTTTAACAGGGGGTCAAGAGACCCAGTACTTC. This gives the protein CASSLTGGQETQYF. Looking up the rest from reference TRBV28 and TRBJ2-5 gives the full variable domain: DVKVTQSSRYLVKRTGEKVFLECVQDMDHENMFWYRQDPGLGLRLIYFSYDVKMKEKGDIPEGYSVSREKKERFSLILESASTNQTSMYLCASSLTGGQETQYFGPGTRLLVL.